A selection of T cell receptor beta chains follows, all from one sample in a study of T cells in localized non-small cell lung cancer. The method was immunoSEQ multiplex PCR; TCRdb's version includes in-frame clones alone and lacks a portion of them. The sample carries tens of thousands of clones, around 86% recorded once. The starting material was peripheral blood, obtained before any cancer treatment. The receptors originated from a man aged 18 to 49 with stage I lung adenocarcinoma. Each CDR3 is given with its conserved first and last residue. D genes are given only for firm matches. Some rows mark clone size as missing; the rest say once, few, many or name a class of expanded clone.

abundance	d_gene	v_gene	j_gene	CDR3nt	CDR3aa
.	.	TRBV5-1	TRBJ1-5	TGCGCCAGCAGCTTGGAACAGGGAAGCAATCAGCCCCAGCATTTT	CASSLEQGSNQPQHF
.	TRBD1	TRBV19	TRBJ1-1	TGTGCCAGTAGTTCGGGGACAGTTTCGATGATAGCTTTCTTT	CASSSGTVSMIAFF
.	TRBD2	TRBV7-3	TRBJ2-5	TGTGCCAGCAGCCGGGGACTAGCGCAAGAGACCCAGTACTTC	CASSRGLAQETQYF
.	TRBD2	TRBV9	TRBJ2-1	TGTGCCAGCAGCGTAGGACTAGCGCAAAATGAGCAGTTCTTC	CASSVGLAQNEQFF
.	.	TRBV13	TRBJ2-7	TGTGCCAGCAGCCAAAGGGGGACTGACTCCTACGAGCAGTACTTC	CASSQRGTDSYEQYF
.	.	TRBV25-1	TRBJ1-4	TGTGCCAGCAGTGAATCCAGGGTAGGGGGGGAAAAACTGTTTTTT	CASSESRVGGEKLFF
.	.	TRBV28	TRBJ1-2	TGTGCCGTGGGGCCCTATGGCTACACCTTC	CAVGPYGYTF
.	TRBD1	TRBV11-2	TRBJ2-3	TGTGCCAGCAGCTCCGGGACAGGGCCTCTGTTTTTGGATACGCAGTATTTT	CASSSGTGPLFLDTQYF
.	TRBD2	TRBV2	TRBJ2-3	TGTGCCATCGAACTAGCGGGGAGCACAGATACGCAGTATTTT	CAIELAGSTDTQYF
.	.	TRBV7-2	TRBJ2-7	TGTGCCAGCAGCTCCGGCCCAAGAGAGTACTTC	CASSSGPREYF
.	TRBD2	TRBV7-8	TRBJ2-7	TGTGCCAGCAGCTTAGAAGGTAGCGGGGGGCCACAGGGGTACGAGCAGTACTTC	CASSLEGSGGPQGYEQYF
.	.	TRBV5-6	TRBJ1-3	TGTGCCAGCAGCTTGTCGACTTCGGGTGGAAACACCATATATTTT	CASSLSTSGGNTIYF
.	TRBD1	TRBV28	TRBJ1-4	TGTGCCAGCAGTTCCTTCTTCCAGACATCGACAGGGCTTAATGAAAAACTGTTTTTT	CASSSFFQTSTGLNEKLFF
.	TRBD1	TRBV4-1	TRBJ1-5	TGCGCCAGCAGCCAAGAAACGTCAGGGGGAGGGATTGGCAATCAGCCCCAGCATTTT	CASSQETSGGGIGNQPQHF
once	TRBD2	TRBV19	TRBJ2-1	TGTGCCAGTAGTTTCGGGGGACTAGCGGATGATGAGCAGTTCTTC	CASSFGGLADDEQFF
.	.	TRBV5-8	TRBJ1-5	TGTGCCAGCAGCTTGGGTAGGAATCAGCCCCAGCATTTT	CASSLGRNQPQHF
.	.	TRBV5-4	TRBJ2-7	TGTGCCAGCAGCTTGGTGGGGGAGAGTCCCTACGAGCAGTACTTC	CASSLVGESPYEQYF